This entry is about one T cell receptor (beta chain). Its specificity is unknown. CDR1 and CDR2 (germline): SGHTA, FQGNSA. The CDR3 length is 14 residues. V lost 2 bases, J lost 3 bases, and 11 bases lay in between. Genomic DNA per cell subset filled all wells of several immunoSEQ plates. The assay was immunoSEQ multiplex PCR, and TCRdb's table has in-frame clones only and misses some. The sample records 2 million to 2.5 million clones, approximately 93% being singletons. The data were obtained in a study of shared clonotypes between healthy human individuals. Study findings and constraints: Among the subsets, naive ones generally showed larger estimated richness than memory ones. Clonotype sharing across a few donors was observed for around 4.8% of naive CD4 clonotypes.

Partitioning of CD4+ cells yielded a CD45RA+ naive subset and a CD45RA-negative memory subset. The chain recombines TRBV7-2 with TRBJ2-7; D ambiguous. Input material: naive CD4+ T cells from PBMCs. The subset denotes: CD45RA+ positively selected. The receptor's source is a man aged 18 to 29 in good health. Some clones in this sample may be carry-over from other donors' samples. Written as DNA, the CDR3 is TGTGCCAGCAGCTTATTGGCCGTAGACTACGAGCAGTACTTC. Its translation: CASSLLAVDYEQYF.